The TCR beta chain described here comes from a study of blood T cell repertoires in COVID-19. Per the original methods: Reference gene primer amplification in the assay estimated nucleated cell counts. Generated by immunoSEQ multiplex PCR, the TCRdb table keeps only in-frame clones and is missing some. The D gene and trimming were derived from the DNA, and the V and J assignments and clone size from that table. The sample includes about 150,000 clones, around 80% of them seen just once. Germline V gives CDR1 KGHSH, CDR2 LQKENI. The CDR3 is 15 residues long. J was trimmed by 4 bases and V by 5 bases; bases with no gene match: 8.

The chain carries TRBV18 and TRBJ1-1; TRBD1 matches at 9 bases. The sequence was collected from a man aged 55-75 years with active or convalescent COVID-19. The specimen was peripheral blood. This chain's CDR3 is CASSTNRGHVTEAFF. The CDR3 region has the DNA TGTGCCAGCTCAACCAACAGGGGGCACGTCACTGAAGCTTTCTTT.